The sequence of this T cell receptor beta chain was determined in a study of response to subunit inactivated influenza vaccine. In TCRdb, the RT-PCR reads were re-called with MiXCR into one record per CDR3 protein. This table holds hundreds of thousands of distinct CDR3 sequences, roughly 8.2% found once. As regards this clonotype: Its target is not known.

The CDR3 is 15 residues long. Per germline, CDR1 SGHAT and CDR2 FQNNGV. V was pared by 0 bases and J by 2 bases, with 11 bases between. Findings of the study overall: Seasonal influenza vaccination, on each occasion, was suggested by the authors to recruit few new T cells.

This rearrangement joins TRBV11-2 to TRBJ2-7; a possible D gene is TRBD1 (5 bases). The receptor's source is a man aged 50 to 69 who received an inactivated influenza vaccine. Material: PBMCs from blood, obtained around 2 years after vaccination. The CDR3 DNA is TGTGCCAGCAGCTTAGATATAGTCAGGGCCTACGAGCAGTACTTC. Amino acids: CASSLDIVRAYEQYF.